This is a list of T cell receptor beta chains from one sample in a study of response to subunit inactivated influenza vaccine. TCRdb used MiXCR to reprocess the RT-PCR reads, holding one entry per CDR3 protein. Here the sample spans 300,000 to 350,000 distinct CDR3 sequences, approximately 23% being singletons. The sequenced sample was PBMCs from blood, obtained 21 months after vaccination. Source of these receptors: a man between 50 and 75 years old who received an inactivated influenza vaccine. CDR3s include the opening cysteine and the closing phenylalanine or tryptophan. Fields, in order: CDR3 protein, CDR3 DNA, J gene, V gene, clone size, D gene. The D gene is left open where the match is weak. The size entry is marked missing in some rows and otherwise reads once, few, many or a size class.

CASRLGRADTQYF TGCGCCAGCAGGTTAGGACGGGCAGATACGCAGTATTTT TRBJ2-3 TRBV5-1 - -
CASSLGHKETQYF TGTGCCAGCAGTCTAGGACATAAAGAGACCCAGTACTTC TRBJ2-5 TRBV12-3/TRBV12-4 - -
CASSQARGFGETQYF TGCGCCAGCAGCCAGGCAAGGGGATTCGGCGAGACCCAGTACTTC TRBJ2-5 TRBV4-3 few -
CASSLGTFNTGELFF TGTGCCAGCAGCCTCGGGACTTTCAACACCGGGGAGCTGTTTTTT TRBJ2-2 TRBV7-9 many -
CATSARSEITGELFF TGTGCCACCAGCGCCCGTAGCGAGATCACCGGGGAGCTGTTTTTT TRBJ2-2 TRBV24-1 - -
CSARLKVHNEQFF TGCAGTGCTAGACTAAAAGTCCACAATGAGCAGTTCTTC TRBJ2-1 TRBV20-1 - -
CASSSLRGRKPSNTGELFF TGCGCCAGCAGCTCACTCAGGGGGAGGAAGCCCTCGAACACCGGGGAGCTGTTTTTT TRBJ2-2 TRBV5-1 few -
CASSTFLGDEQFF TGTGCCAGTAGTACTTTTCTGGGCGATGAGCAGTTCTTC TRBJ2-1 TRBV19 - -
CASSKTNQPQHF TGTGCCAGCAGTAAGACCAATCAGCCCCAGCATTTT TRBJ1-5 TRBV12-3/TRBV12-4 many -
CASSLDAGRGRIGNEQFF TGTGCCAGCAGCTTAGACGCGGGACGGGGGAGAATAGGCAATGAGCAGTTCTTC TRBJ2-1 TRBV11-2 - -
CASSLAPGVKTEAFF TGCGCCAGCAGCTTGGCCCCAGGGGTCAAAACTGAAGCTTTCTTT TRBJ1-1 TRBV5-1 many -
CASSPTLGTDTQYF TGTGCCAGCAGCCCGACTCTAGGAACAGATACGCAGTATTTT TRBJ2-3 TRBV2 few -
CASSLIAGGVGTEAFF TGTGCCAGCAGCTTGATTGCAGGGGGCGTTGGCACTGAAGCTTTCTTT TRBJ1-1 TRBV7-2 few TRBD1
CASRGLADTQYF TGTGCCAGCAGGGGGCTGGCAGATACGCAGTATTTT TRBJ2-3 TRBV12-3/TRBV12-4 few -